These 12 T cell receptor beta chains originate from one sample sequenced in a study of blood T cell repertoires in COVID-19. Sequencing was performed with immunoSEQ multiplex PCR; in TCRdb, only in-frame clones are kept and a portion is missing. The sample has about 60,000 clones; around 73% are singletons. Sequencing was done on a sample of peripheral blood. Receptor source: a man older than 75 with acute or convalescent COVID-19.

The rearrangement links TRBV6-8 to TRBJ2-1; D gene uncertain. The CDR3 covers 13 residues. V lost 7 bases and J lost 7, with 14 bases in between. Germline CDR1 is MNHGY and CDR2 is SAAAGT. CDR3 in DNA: TGTGCCAGCAACACAAGTAGGCGGAATGAGCAGTTCTTC. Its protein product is CASNTSRRNEQFF.

DNA of the CDR3: TGCGCCAGCACCAGACAAAGGGAAGGGGGGACAGGGAACACCGGGGAGCTGTTTTTT. Translating gives CASTRQREGGTGNTGELFF. The rearrangement uses TRBV5-1 and TRBJ2-2, with TRBD1 matching over 8 bases. The J segment lost 1 base and the V segment lost 6 bases, leaving 17 bases of the junction unmatched. The germline CDR1 and CDR2 sequences are SGHRS and YFSETQ. The CDR3 is made up of 19 amino acids.

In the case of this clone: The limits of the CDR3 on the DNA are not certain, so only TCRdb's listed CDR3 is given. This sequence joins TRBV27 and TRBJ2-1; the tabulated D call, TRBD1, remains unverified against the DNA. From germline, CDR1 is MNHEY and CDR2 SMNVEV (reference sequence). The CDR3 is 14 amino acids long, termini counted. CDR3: CASSFFGQSYEQFF.

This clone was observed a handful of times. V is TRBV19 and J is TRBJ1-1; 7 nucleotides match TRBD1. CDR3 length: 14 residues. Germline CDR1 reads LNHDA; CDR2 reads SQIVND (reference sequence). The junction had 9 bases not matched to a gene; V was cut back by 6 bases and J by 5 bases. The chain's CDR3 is CASRRQGGWTEAFF. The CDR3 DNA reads TGTGCCAGTAGGAGACAGGGCGGTTGGACTGAAGCTTTCTTT.

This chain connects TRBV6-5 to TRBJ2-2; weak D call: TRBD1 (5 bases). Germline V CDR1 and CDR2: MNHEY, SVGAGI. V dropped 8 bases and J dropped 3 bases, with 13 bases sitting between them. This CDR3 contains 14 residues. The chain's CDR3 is CASRGQGYTGELFF. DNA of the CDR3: TGTGCCAGCCGAGGTCAGGGATACACCGGGGAGCTGTTTTTT.

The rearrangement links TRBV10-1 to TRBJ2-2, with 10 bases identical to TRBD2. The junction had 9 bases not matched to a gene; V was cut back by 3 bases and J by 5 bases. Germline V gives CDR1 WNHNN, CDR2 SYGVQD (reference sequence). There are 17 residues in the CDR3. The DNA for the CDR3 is TGCGCCAGCAGTGACCCCCTAGCGGGAGTTGGGACCGGGGAGCTGTTTTTT. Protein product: CASSDPLAGVGTGELFF.

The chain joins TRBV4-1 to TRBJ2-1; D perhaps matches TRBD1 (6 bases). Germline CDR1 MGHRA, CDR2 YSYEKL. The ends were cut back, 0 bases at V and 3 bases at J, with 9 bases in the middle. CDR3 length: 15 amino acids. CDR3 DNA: TGCGCCAGCAGCCAAGAAACAGGGTACTACAATGAGCAGTTCTTC. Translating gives CASSQETGYYNEQFF.

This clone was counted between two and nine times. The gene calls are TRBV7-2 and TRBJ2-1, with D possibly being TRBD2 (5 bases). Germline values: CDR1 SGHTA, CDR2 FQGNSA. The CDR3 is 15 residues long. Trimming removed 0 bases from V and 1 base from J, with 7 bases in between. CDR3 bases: TGTGCCAGCAGCTTAGCGGGAGTATCCTACAATGAGCAGTTCTTC. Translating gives CASSLAGVSYNEQFF.

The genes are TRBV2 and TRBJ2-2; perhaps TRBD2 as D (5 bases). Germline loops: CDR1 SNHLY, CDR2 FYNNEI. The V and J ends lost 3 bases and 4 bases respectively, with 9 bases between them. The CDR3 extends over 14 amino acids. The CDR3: CASSELRGTGELFF. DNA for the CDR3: TGTGCCAGCAGTGAGCTTCGGGGCACCGGGGAGCTGTTTTTT.

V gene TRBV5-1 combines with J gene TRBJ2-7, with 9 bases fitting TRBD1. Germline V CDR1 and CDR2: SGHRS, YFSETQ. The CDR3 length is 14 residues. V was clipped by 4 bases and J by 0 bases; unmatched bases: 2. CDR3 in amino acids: CASSGTGLSYEQYF. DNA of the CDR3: TGCGCCAGCAGCGGGACAGGGCTCTCCTACGAGCAGTACTTC.

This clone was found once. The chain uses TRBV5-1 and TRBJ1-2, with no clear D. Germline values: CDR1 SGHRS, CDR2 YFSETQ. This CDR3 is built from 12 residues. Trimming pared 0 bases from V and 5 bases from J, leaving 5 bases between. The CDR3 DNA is TGCGCCAGCAGCTTGGGCAGTTATGGCTACACCTTC. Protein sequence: CASSLGSYGYTF.

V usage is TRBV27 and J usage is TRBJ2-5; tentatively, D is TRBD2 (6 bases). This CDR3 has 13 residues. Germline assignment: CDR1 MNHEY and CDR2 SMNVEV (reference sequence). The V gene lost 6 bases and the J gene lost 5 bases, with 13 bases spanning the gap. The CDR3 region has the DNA TGTGCCAGCAGACTAGCCTTAGGGGAGACCCAGTACTTC. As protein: CASRLALGETQYF.